This T cell receptor beta chain was sequenced during a study of blood T cell repertoires in COVID-19. Whole-study context: Donors in the United States, Italy and Spain gave samples during acute or convalescent COVID-19.

Germline CDR1 is KGHSH and CDR2 is LQKENI. V shed 3 bases and J shed 4 bases, with 6 bases lying between them. The CDR3 consists of 13 residues. A note on this clone: The same CDR3 is also encoded by other DNA sequences in this sample.

Authors' methods: How many nucleated cells were present was estimated from reference gene primer amplification. The repertoire was sequenced with immunoSEQ multiplex PCR; TCRdb's copy has only in-frame clones and lacks some. V, J and clone size reflect that table, while D and trimming were determined from the DNA. The sample holds hundreds of thousands of clones, about 87% seen once. Recruited during active infection, patients (from Seattle) were subsequently followed longitudinally. The source of this sequence is a woman between 45 and 60 years old with COVID-19, enrolled during active disease. Input material: peripheral blood. The V and J genes are TRBV18 and TRBJ2-2, with D unresolved. The CDR3 loop reads CASSPLSTGELFF. The CDR3 bases are TGTGCCAGCTCACCGTTATCCACCGGGGAGCTGTTTTTT.